This entry lists 28 T cell receptor beta chains sequenced from one sample in a study of blood T cell repertoires in COVID-19. TCRdb's table, derived via immunoSEQ multiplex PCR, lists solely in-frame clones and lacks some. The repertoire holds about 300,000 clones, with under 90% as singletons. The sequenced sample was peripheral blood. The origin of the receptors is a woman under 40 with COVID-19, enrolled during active disease.

The chain carries TRBV28 and TRBJ1-4; tentative D call: TRBD1 (5 bases). V lost 8 bases to trimming and J lost 7 bases, with 17 bases between them. The germline CDR1 and CDR2 sequences are MDHEN and SYDVKM. There are 14 residues in the CDR3. The CDR3 spells CASYRRGRGEKLFF. The CDR3 DNA reads as TGTGCCAGCTACAGGAGGGGACGGGGTGAAAAACTGTTTTTT.

The sample holds one count of this clone. The rearrangement uses TRBV28 and TRBJ1-1; weak D call: TRBD1 (6 bases). Between the trimmed V and J ends, which lost 3 bases and 5 bases, there was a span of 13 bases. The CDR3 totals 14 residues. Germline loops: CDR1 MDHEN, CDR2 SYDVKM. CDR3 protein: CASSFLGAGTEAFF. CDR3 DNA: TGTGCCAGCAGTTTTTTGGGGGCAGGGACTGAAGCTTTCTTT. The full variable domain, with the rest looked up from reference TRBV28 and TRBJ1-1, is DVKVTQSSRYLVKRTGEKVFLECVQDMDHENMFWYRQDPGLGLRLIYFSYDVKMKEKGDIPEGYSVSREKKERFSLILESASTNQTSMYLCASSFLGAGTEAFFGQGTRLTVV.

The V gene is TRBV12-3 or TRBV12-4, the J gene TRBJ1-1; D is unclear. V was shortened by 8 bases and J by 11 bases, with 12 bases between the two germline ends. The CDR3 loop spans 10 amino acids. The CDR3 bases are TGTGCCAGCCGCAACGCGTGGGCTTTCTTT. Protein product: CASRNAWAFF.

This chain joins TRBV18 and TRBJ2-7; TRBD2 might be the D (6 bases). V dropped 3 bases and J dropped 1 base, with 10 bases sitting between them. This CDR3 has 14 residues. Germline assignment: CDR1 KGHSH and CDR2 LQKENI. The chain's CDR3 is CASSPGTVSYEQYV. The CDR3 nucleotides are TGTGCCAGCTCACCGGGGACTGTTTCCTACGAGCAGTACGTC.

This clone was observed once. V and J are TRBV28 and TRBJ1-3; D call uncertain. The length of the CDR3 is 15 residues. Germline CDR1 is MDHEN and CDR2 is SYDVKM. V was clipped by 2 bases and J by 1 base, with 9 bases between them. CDR3 region: CASSLGRRSGNTIYF. The DNA of the CDR3 is TGTGCCAGCAGTTTAGGTCGGCGGTCTGGAAACACCATATATTTT.

This sequence joins TRBV6-5 and TRBJ2-2, with a weak D call TRBD2 (5 bases). Germline V gene data show CDR1 as MNHEY and CDR2 as SVGAGI. The V and J ends lost 4 bases and 4 bases respectively, with 10 bases between them. The CDR3 totals 14 residues. The CDR3 region is CASSFDRGTGELFF. CDR3 DNA sequence: TGTGCCAGCAGTTTCGATCGGGGCACCGGGGAGCTGTTTTTT.

V gene TRBV20-1 combines with J gene TRBJ1-5; 9 bases are shared with TRBD1. The CDR3 consists of 14 residues. The V gene end was trimmed by 3 bases and the J gene end by 6 bases; junction bases not matched to a gene: 6. Looked up from germline, CDR1 is DFQATT and CDR2 is SNEGSKA (reference sequence). CDR3 coding DNA: TGCAGTGCTAGTGTCGGGACAGGGATTCAGCCCCAGCATTTT. This gives the protein CSASVGTGIQPQHF.

For the CDR3, the DNA is TGTGCCAGCAGTTATGGGGCTGGCTTTGGGGCACCCCTCCACTTT. Amino acids: CASSYGAGFGAPLHF. The chain combines TRBV6-5 with TRBJ1-6, with a tentative D call TRBD1 (5 bases). Germline V gene sequence: CDR1 MNHEY, CDR2 SVGAGI. The CDR3 has 15 amino acids. V was cut by 3 bases and J by 11 bases, with 17 bases left in between.

This clone was recorded only once. The chain joins TRBV6-5 to TRBJ1-2; 7 bases are shared with TRBD1. V trimming: 6 bases; J trimming: 7 bases; junction bases outside the gene matches: 8. The CDR3 is made up of 13 amino acids. Germline V gene sequence: CDR1 MNHEY, CDR2 SVGAGI. CDR3 sequence reads: CASSRTGFRGYTF. The CDR3 DNA follows: TGTGCCAGCAGCCGGACAGGCTTTCGTGGCTACACCTTC.

This chain links TRBV4-2 with TRBJ2-7; 11 bases map to TRBD1. Germline values: CDR1 LGHNA, CDR2 YNFKEQ. V shed 4 bases and J 2 bases; nucleotides not matched to a gene: 4. This CDR3 comprises 15 residues. The CDR3 DNA reads TGTGCCAGCAGCCCGGACAGGGGGCCCGCCTACGAGCAGTACTTC. It specifies CASSPDRGPAYEQYF.

V usage is TRBV19 and J usage is TRBJ1-2; the match to TRBD1 covers 11 bases. The length of the CDR3 is 14 residues. From germline, CDR1 is LNHDA and CDR2 SQIVND (reference sequence). Unmatched junction bases numbered 7, after V lost 5 bases and J lost 8 bases. The CDR3 DNA is TGTGCCAGTAGTGCCCGGGACAGGGGGAACGGCTACACCTTC. Its translation: CASSARDRGNGYTF.

The chain recombines TRBV6-5 with TRBJ1-4; tentative D call: TRBD1 (6 bases). Germline values: CDR1 MNHEY, CDR2 SVGAGI. The V and J ends lost 11 bases and 3 bases respectively, with 13 bases between them. This CDR3 comprises 13 residues. In DNA form, the CDR3 reads TGTGCCGCCCACAGGGCGGCTAATGAAAAACTGTTTTTT. Protein: CAAHRAANEKLFF.

This CDR3 reads CASKTGQGNQPQHF. The CDR3 DNA reads as TGTGCCTCTAAGACGGGACAGGGGAATCAGCCCCAGCATTTT. The chain uses TRBV19 and TRBJ1-5, with TRBD1 identical over 10 bases. CDR1 is LNHDA and CDR2 is SQIVND in the germline V gene (reference sequence). V was pared by 11 bases and J by 4 bases, with 8 bases of the junction left unmatched. The CDR3 is 14 residues long.

This rearrangement joins TRBV5-1 to TRBJ1-6; no firm D call. In germline, CDR1 is SGHRS, CDR2 YFSETQ. Trimming removed 1 base from V and 10 bases from J, with 12 bases in between. This CDR3 is built from 14 residues. The CDR3 nucleotides read TGCGCCAGCAGCTTGTTACCCGCGGGGTCACCCCTCCACTTT. This encodes CASSLLPAGSPLHF.

This chain connects TRBV7-8 to TRBJ1-2; 8 positions match TRBD1. The CDR3 is 13 amino acids. From germline, CDR1 is SGHVS and CDR2 FQNEAQ. Losses at the gene ends were 0 bases for V and 8 bases for J; bases not matched to a gene: 2. CDR3 nucleotide sequence: TGTGCCAGCAGCTTAGCGGACAGGGAAGGCTACACCTTC. Its protein is CASSLADREGYTF. Variable domain in full (rest from reference TRBV7-8 and TRBJ1-2): GAGVSQSPRYKVAKRGQDVALRCDPISGHVSLFWYQQALGQGPEFLTYFQNEAQLDKSGLPSDRFFAERPEGSVSTLKIQRTQQEDSAVYLCASSLADREGYTFGSGTRLTVV.

This clone has a single count. The chain recombines TRBV6-2 or TRBV6-3 with TRBJ2-3, with TRBD2 as a possible D gene (5 bases). Deletions cut 2 bases from V and 0 bases from J, with 12 bases between. CDR3 length equals 16 residues. Germline V CDR1 and CDR2: MNHEY, SVGEGT. The CDR3 reads CASSYEVGVSTDTQYF. The CDR3 DNA is TGTGCCAGCAGTTACGAGGTGGGAGTTAGCACAGATACGCAGTATTTT.

In DNA form, the CDR3 reads TGTGCCAGCAGCCAGGAACGACTAGTAGGGCAGGAGACCCAGTACTTC. Translated: CASSQERLVGQETQYF. This rearrangement joins TRBV3-1 (or the pseudogene TRBV3-2) to TRBJ2-5, with D tentatively TRBD2 (6 bases). Germline CDR1 LGHDT, CDR2 YNNKEL (reference sequence). This CDR3 contains 16 residues. Trimming removed 3 bases from V and 5 bases from J, with 19 bases in between.

The chain has TRBV4-2 and TRBJ1-2; the match to TRBD1 covers 12 bases. The CDR3 runs 16 residues. CDR1 and CDR2 (germline): LGHNA, YNFKEQ. Trimming at V came to 0 bases and at J to 9 bases, leaving 8 bases not matched to a gene. The CDR3 coding sequence is TGTGCCAGCAGCCAAGATCGGTCCGGGACAGGGGGCCGCTACACCTTC. Translated: CASSQDRSGTGGRYTF.

The chain recombines TRBV19 with TRBJ1-6; D unclear. Per the germline V gene, CDR1 is LNHDA and CDR2 is SQIVND (reference sequence). Trimming cost V 6 bases and J 5 bases, with 14 bases left between them. This CDR3 is built from 15 residues. CDR3 in amino acids: CASRVGSQNNSPLHF. CDR3 nucleotides: TGTGCCAGTAGGGTCGGGAGTCAGAATAATTCACCCCTCCACTTT.

In regard to this clone: Other nucleotide sequences from this sample produce the same CDR3. The rearrangement uses TRBV28 and TRBJ1-4; 7 nucleotides agree with TRBD1. CDR3 length: 14 amino acids. CDR1 is MDHEN, CDR2 SYDVKM, per germline. V gave up 3 bases and J gave up 5 bases; unmatched junction bases: 3. This CDR3 reads CASSFSGGNEKLFF. CDR3 DNA: TGTGCCAGCAGTTTTTCAGGGGGAAATGAAAAACTGTTTTTT.

The chain employs TRBV28 and TRBJ1-6; TRBD1 might be the D (6 bases). Germline V gene sequence: CDR1 MDHEN, CDR2 SYDVKM. The CDR3 length is 15 residues. The V end lost 3 bases, the J end lost 5 bases, and 11 bases lay between the germline ends. Here the CDR3 DNA reads TGTGCCAGCAGTTTCCCAGGGGCCGATAATTCACCCCTCCACTTT. Its protein product is CASSFPGADNSPLHF. Full variable domain (outside the CDR3, taken from reference TRBV28 and TRBJ1-6): DVKVTQSSRYLVKRTGEKVFLECVQDMDHENMFWYRQDPGLGLRLIYFSYDVKMKEKGDIPEGYSVSREKKERFSLILESASTNQTSMYLCASSFPGADNSPLHFGNGTRLTVT.

The chain recombines TRBV9 with TRBJ2-1; 8 nucleotides align to TRBD2. Germline V gives CDR1 SGDLS, CDR2 YYNGEE. The CDR3 runs 15 residues. J lost 5 bases, V lost 0 bases, and 4 bases had no gene match. Written as DNA, the CDR3 is TGTGCCAGCAGCGTAGCGGGACTAGTCAACAATGAGCAGTTCTTC. It encodes CASSVAGLVNNEQFF.

J is TRBJ1-2 and V is TRBV3-1 (or the pseudogene TRBV3-2); a weak D match, TRBD1 (6 bases). The CDR3 covers 15 residues. Per germline, CDR1 LGHDT and CDR2 YNNKEL (reference sequence). The V end was cut by 4 bases, the J end by 1 base, with 13 bases between. The DNA of the CDR3 is TGTGCCAGCAGCCCAGCGGACAGTCTTAACTATGGCTACACCTTC. It codes for CASSPADSLNYGYTF.

This sequence joins TRBV5-1 and TRBJ2-7, with a weak D call TRBD1 (5 bases). CDR1 and CDR2 from the germline V gene are SGHRS and YFSETQ. The V gene lost 1 base and the J gene lost 5 bases, with 13 bases spanning the gap. The CDR3 has 14 residues. The CDR3 spells CASSLWGAQDEQYF. The DNA of the CDR3 is TGCGCCAGCAGCTTGTGGGGCGCGCAGGACGAGCAGTACTTC.

The CDR3 sequence is CASSLGDSSGANVLTF. The CDR3 nucleotides are TGCGCCAGCAGCTTGGGGGACAGCTCTGGGGCCAACGTCCTGACTTTC. The chain joins TRBV5-1 to TRBJ2-6, with TRBD1 matching over 7 bases. CDR1 is SGHRS and CDR2 is YFSETQ in the germline V gene. CDR3 length: 16 amino acids. The V gene end was trimmed by 0 bases and the J gene end by 0 bases; junction bases not matched to a gene: 0.

The V gene is TRBV11-1, the J gene TRBJ1-1; TRBD1 agrees at 7 bases. The CDR3 runs to 15 residues. V gave up 5 bases and J gave up 0 bases; unmatched junction bases: 6. Germline loops: CDR1 SGHAT, CDR2 FQDESV (reference sequence). CDR3 DNA sequence: TGTGCCAGCAGCCCTCCCGGGACAGTGAACACTGAAGCTTTCTTT. This sequence encodes CASSPPGTVNTEAFF.

This clone was seen only a few times. V usage is TRBV3-1 (or the pseudogene TRBV3-2) and J usage is TRBJ1-1, with TRBD1 matching 8 bases. Per germline, CDR1 LGHDT and CDR2 YNNKEL (reference sequence). This CDR3 is 15 amino acids long. Trimming at V came to 1 base and at J to 3 bases, leaving 4 bases not matched to a gene. The CDR3 sequence is CASSQGAGQDTEAFF. CDR3 nucleotide sequence: TGTGCCAGCAGCCAAGGGGCGGGACAGGACACTGAAGCTTTCTTT.

The rearrangement joins TRBV15 to TRBJ2-3; D unclear. This CDR3 is built from 14 residues. V was pared by 0 bases and J by 0 bases, with 4 bases between. Germline V gives CDR1 LNHNV, CDR2 YYDKDF (reference sequence). DNA of the CDR3: TGTGCCACCAGCAGAGAGGGCAGCACAGATACGCAGTATTTT. Protein: CATSREGSTDTQYF.